Shown below are 2 T cell receptor beta chains from a single sample sequenced in a study of regulatory T cells in long-lasting Graves disease (dated by TCRdb to the early 2020s). The library was generated by multiplex PCR. Sequencing took place on an Illumina HiSeq 4000. iRepertoire HTBI primers and Arm-PCR amplification of CDR3 regions were used to construct TCR beta libraries. Using fastp at Q25 and MiXCR, TCRdb reprocessed the public reads and kept productive beta chains. Rows are unified per CDR3 protein, each entry keeping the most common DNA and genes. In all, the sample holds a few hundred thousand distinct CDR3 sequences, and around a quarter of those were seen once. The top ten clonotypes cover roughly 28% of the sample. This sample's time point label indicates: persistent/refractory GD, antithyroid drugs over 5 years with positive TRAb. For both TCR sequencing and RNA sequencing, RNA was extracted from PBMCs in TRIzol.

Sample: peripheral blood mononuclear cells (PBMCs), taken when the disease was refractory, from a patient treated with antithyroid drugs. All receptors derive from a female donor with Graves disease.

This clonotype was seen at least ten times. V gene TRBV7-2 combines with J gene TRBJ2-7; D gene ambiguous. Trimming took off 1 base at V and 0 bases at J, with 10 bases between the two ends. The CDR3 length is 15 residues. Germline V gene data show CDR1 as SGHTA and CDR2 as FQGNSA. CDR3 amino acids: CASSLGPGASYEQYF. The CDR3 DNA reads TGTGCCAGCAGCTTAGGCCCGGGCGCCTCCTACGAGCAGTACTTC.

V gene TRBV5-1 combines with J gene TRBJ2-5; 11 bases map to TRBD1. Looked up from germline, CDR1 is SGHRS and CDR2 is YFSETQ. Trimming at V came to 4 bases and at J to 5 bases, leaving 10 bases not matched to a gene. The CDR3 totals 16 residues. CDR3 bases: TGCGCCAGCAGCGGCCCCGGGACAGGGGGTTTCGAGACCCAGTACTTC. Translated: CASSGPGTGGFETQYF.